The 21 T cell receptor beta chains presented below share a single source sample, sequenced in a study of T cells in Graves' hyperthyroidism and ophthalmopathy. Researchers amplified the TCR beta CDR3 regions from RNA transcripts. The HTBI primer set served for first-round RT-PCR of the TCR CDR3. TCRdb recomputed calls from the multiplex PCR reads with MiXCR, one row per CDR3 protein. The sample consists of a few hundred thousand distinct CDR3 sequences, around 13% of them appearing once. Material: blood. The receptors come from a woman aged 25 to 45 with Graves' ophthalmopathy.

The table lists this clonotype with many counts. V usage is TRBV12-3 or TRBV12-4 and J usage is TRBJ2-7, with 7 bases fitting TRBD2. The trim removed 7 bases at V and 6 bases at J, leaving 6 bases unmatched. This CDR3 region has 12 residues. Written as DNA, the CDR3 is TGTGCCAGCACCTGGGGAGGGAGCGAGCAGTACTTC. It specifies CASTWGGSEQYF.

The table lists this clonotype with a few counts. The chain joins TRBV7-9 to TRBJ2-7, with TRBD1 matching 8 bases. CDR1 and CDR2 (germline): SEHNR, FQNEAQ (reference sequence). The CDR3 totals 14 residues. J gave up 4 bases and V 5 bases, and 7 bases lay outside the gene matches. The CDR3 loop is CASSPRTGMYEQYF. The CDR3 DNA reads TGTGCCAGCAGCCCCCGGACAGGGATGTACGAGCAGTACTTC.

This clonotype was seen repeatedly, ten times or more. The chain uses TRBV4-1 and TRBJ2-5, with D possibly matching TRBD2 (5 bases). V was cut by 4 bases and J by 1 base, with 16 bases left in between. Germline-derived CDR1 and CDR2 are MGHRA and YSYEKL. This CDR3 has 16 residues. For the CDR3, the DNA is TGCGCCAGCAGCCGCTTCGCTGCGGGCCTCCAAGAGACCCAGTACTTC. Protein product: CASSRFAAGLQETQYF.

The chain couples TRBV24-1 to TRBJ2-1; either TRBD1 or TRBD2 may fit D (5 bases each). Germline lookup yields CDR1 KGHDR and CDR2 SFDVKD. The length of the CDR3 is 16 residues. V was trimmed by 3 bases and J by 6 bases, leaving 17 bases between them. CDR3 in amino acids: CATSDPGRGGFNEQFF. CDR3 sequence (DNA): TGTGCCACCAGTGATCCGGGACGGGGCGGATTCAATGAGCAGTTCTTC.

This clonotype has at least ten counts. This chain links TRBV12-3 or TRBV12-4 with TRBJ2-3, with a tentative D call TRBD1 (5 bases). V lost 1 base, J lost 3 bases, and 8 bases lay in between. The CDR3 is 14 amino acids. The CDR3 sequence: CASSLGPGTDTQYF. The CDR3 bases are TGTGCCAGCAGTTTAGGTCCAGGGACAGATACGCAGTATTTT.

The chain carries TRBV12-3 or TRBV12-4 and TRBJ2-1; 9 bases match TRBD2. The CDR3 length is 14 residues. V lost 3 bases to trimming and J lost 9 bases; unmatched junction nucleotides: 6. CDR3 in DNA: TGTGCCAGCAGTTTTTGGAGCGGGGGGATTGAGCAGTTCTTC. This codes for CASSFWSGGIEQFF.

This clonotype occurred a few times. This may come from a read error, since a much larger clone is one base off. V usage is TRBV28 and J usage is TRBJ2-1; tentative D call: TRBD1 (6 bases). The CDR3 extends over 15 amino acids. Germline loops: CDR1 MDHEN, CDR2 SYDVKM. The CDR3 spells CAGRPYRERINEQFF. The CDR3 DNA sequence: TGTGCCGGCAGGCCGTACAGGGAGCGAATCAATGAGCAGTTCTTC.

This clonotype showed up many times. This chain connects TRBV30 to TRBJ1-4; D possibly corresponds to TRBD1 (5 bases). V gave up 1 base and J gave up 5 bases, with 14 bases separating them. The CDR3 runs to 15 residues. CDR1 and CDR2 from the germline V gene are GTSNPN and SVGIG (reference sequence). CDR3 nucleotides: TGTGCCTGGAGTGGTTCCCTGGGGGAAAATGAAAAACTGTTTTTT. Protein: CAWSGSLGENEKLFF.

This clonotype was seen repeatedly, ten times or more. The gene calls are TRBV10-1 and TRBJ2-4, with D maybe TRBD1 (5 bases). The CDR3 spans 16 residues. V was shortened by 7 bases and J by 0 bases, with 16 bases between the two germline ends. Per the germline V gene, CDR1 is WNHNN and CDR2 is SYGVQD (reference sequence). CDR3 amino acids: CASIGRQMLAKNIQYF. The CDR3 DNA reads TGCGCCAGCATCGGTAGACAGATGCTAGCCAAAAACATTCAGTACTTC.

The table lists this clonotype with many counts. The rearrangement links TRBV12-3 or TRBV12-4 to TRBJ1-4; no clear D. The CDR3 runs to 15 residues. V lost 1 base and J 6 bases, leaving 12 bases between the germline ends. The CDR3 spells CASSLGVRVHEKLFF. CDR3 bases: TGTGCCAGCAGTTTAGGAGTTAGGGTTCATGAAAAACTGTTTTTT.

This clonotype occurred many times. This chain joins TRBV18 and TRBJ2-5; possibly TRBD1 or TRBD2 for D (5 bases each). Per the germline V gene, CDR1 is KGHSH and CDR2 is LQKENI. Trimming cost V 3 bases and J 2 bases, with 10 bases left between them. The CDR3 extends over 14 amino acids. In nucleotides, the CDR3 is TGTGCCAGCTCACCCCGGGGACCACAAGAGACCCAGTACTTC. Its translation: CASSPRGPQETQYF.

This clonotype was counted ten times or more. V and J are TRBV6-1 and TRBJ1-5; 10 positions agree with TRBD1. The CDR3 totals 16 residues. The V gene end was trimmed by 5 bases and the J gene end by 6 bases; junction bases not matched to a gene: 10. Germline V lookup: CDR1 MNHNS, CDR2 SASEGT. CDR3 in amino acids: CASSPTTGGLGQPQHF. Written as DNA, the CDR3 is TGTGCCAGCAGTCCCACGACAGGGGGCTTGGGTCAGCCCCAGCATTTT.

In the case of this clonotype: Being one base from a much bigger clone, this may be a read error. This chain joins TRBV28 and TRBJ1-5; no definite D call. The V end lost 3 bases, the J end lost 13 bases, and 16 bases lay between the germline ends. Germline V lookup: CDR1 MDHEN, CDR2 SYDVKM. The CDR3 length is 13 residues. CDR3 sequence (DNA): TGTGCCAGCAGTTTTATTCGTAGCTTGACGCAGCATTTT. Protein product: CASSFIRSLTQHF.

There are a few counts of this clonotype. The V gene is TRBV27, the J gene TRBJ2-7; D possibly corresponds to TRBD2 (5 bases). There are 16 residues in the CDR3. Germline CDR1 reads MNHEY; CDR2 reads SMNVEV (reference sequence). Between the trimmed V and J ends, which lost 2 bases and 2 bases, there was a span of 16 bases. The CDR3: CASSLVGSPGAYEQYF. DNA of the CDR3: TGTGCCAGCAGTTTAGTGGGATCGCCCGGGGCCTACGAGCAGTACTTC.

The chain joins TRBV7-9 to TRBJ1-4, with 7 bases identical to TRBD1. CDR1 SEHNR and CDR2 FQNEAQ come from the germline V gene (reference sequence). V shed 5 bases, J shed 7 bases, and the junction held 10 bases outside the gene matches. This CDR3 comprises 15 residues. The CDR3 sequence is CASSPKGQGGEKLFF. The CDR3 coding sequence is TGTGCCAGCAGCCCTAAGGGGCAGGGGGGTGAAAAACTGTTTTTT. Together with reference TRBV7-9 and TRBJ1-4, the CDR3 gives the full variable domain: DTGVSQNPRHKITKRGQNVTFRCDPISEHNRLYWYRQTLGQGPEFLTYFQNEAQLEKSRLLSDRFSAERPKGSFSTLEIQRTEQGDSAMYLCASSPKGQGGEKLFFGSGTQLSVL.

Notes on this clonotype: The junction departs from germline at one end; a sequencing error may be responsible. The chain employs TRBV30 and TRBJ1-3; D gene uncertain. The CDR3 totals 14 residues. The germline gives CDR1 GTSNPN, CDR2 SVGIG (reference sequence). CDR3 bases: TGTGGCTGGAAGGGTGGTAGCTCTGGAAACACCGTATATTTT. It codes for CGWKGGSSGNTVYF.

There are a few counts of this clonotype. One end of the junction does not line up with germline, which may come from a read error. The V and J genes are TRBV7-7 and TRBJ2-1, with 7 nucleotides matching TRBD2. This CDR3 has 15 amino acids. Looked up from germline, CDR1 is SSHAT and CDR2 is FNYEAQ (reference sequence). CDR3 DNA: TGTGCTAGCAGCGAGACGGGAGGCTCCTACAATGAGCAGCTCTTC. Translating it yields CASSETGGSYNEQLF.

This clonotype has at least ten counts. The chain recombines TRBV20-1 with TRBJ2-4; TRBD1 is a possible D gene (5 bases). There are 15 residues in the CDR3. The germline V and J ends were trimmed by 2 bases and 1 base, with 12 bases remaining between them. CDR1 and CDR2 (germline): DFQATT, SNEGSKA (reference sequence). The CDR3 region has the DNA TGCAGTGCTAGACCGGACAATCGGGCCAAAAACATTCAGTACTTC. Translation: CSARPDNRAKNIQYF.

This clonotype has ten or more counts. The chain combines TRBV11-3 with TRBJ1-6, with TRBD1 identical over 7 bases. Per germline, CDR1 SGHNT and CDR2 YENEEA. V lost 3 bases to trimming and J lost 10 bases; unmatched junction nucleotides: 6. This CDR3 has 14 residues. The CDR3 DNA reads as TGTGCCAGCAGCTTCCGGGACAGAGGGTCACCCCTCCACTTT. Translation: CASSFRDRGSPLHF. Filled out from reference TRBV11-3 and TRBJ1-6, the complete variable domain reads EAGVVQSPRYKIIEKKQPVAFWCNPISGHNTLYWYLQNLGQGPELLIRYENEEAVDDSQLPKDRFSAERLKGVDSTLKIQPAELGDSAVYLCASSFRDRGSPLHFGNGTRLTVT.

The chain employs TRBV20-1 and TRBJ1-2; 11 bases are a match to TRBD1. CDR3 length: 16 amino acids. CDR1 DFQATT and CDR2 SNEGSKA come from the germline V gene (reference sequence). The V segment lost 5 bases and the J segment 4 bases; nucleotides outside the gene matches: 12. The CDR3 loop is CSAVGTGGHTGYGYTF. As DNA, the CDR3 is TGCAGTGCTGTAGGGACAGGGGGACACACAGGCTATGGCTACACCTTC.

This clonotype was observed at least ten times. The CDR3 coding sequence is TGTGCCAGCAGTGAAACGGGACAGGCAGGGAACACTGAAGCTTTCTTT. Translation gives CASSETGQAGNTEAFF. The chain carries TRBV6-1 and TRBJ1-1, with 8 bases fitting TRBD1. Germline CDR1 and CDR2: MNHNS and SASEGT. The CDR3 totals 16 residues. J was trimmed by 1 base and V by 2 bases; bases with no gene match: 6.